These 31 T cell receptor beta chains were all obtained from the same sample, sequenced in a study of STAT3 mutations in large granular lymphocyte leukemia. The study, taken as a whole, reports: Every T-cell large granular lymphocyte leukemia patient had at least one immunodominant TCR beta clonotype.

These receptors have no identified antigens. Using immunoSEQ multiplex PCR, the repertoire was profiled, and TCRdb retains in-frame clones only, with some absent. This sample yields 35,000 to 50,000 clones, of which approximately 78% are seen a single time; roughly 0.42% belongs to the top ten. Material for sequencing was PBMCs. The receptor set was obtained from a human donor with T large granular lymphocyte leukemia. Some clones in this sample may be carry-over from other donors' samples.

The chain couples TRBV4-3 to TRBJ2-7, with D perhaps TRBD2 (5 bases). CDR1 is LGHNA, CDR2 YSLEER, per germline. The CDR3 is 15 amino acids. V lost 0 bases to trimming and J lost 0 bases, with 9 bases between them. The CDR3 loop is CASSQDRGSSYEQYF. The CDR3 nucleotides read TGCGCCAGCAGCCAAGACCGGGGATCCTCCTACGAGCAGTACTTC.

This chain uses TRBV2 with TRBJ1-2, with a tentative D call TRBD1 (6 bases). CDR1 is SNHLY, CDR2 FYNNEI, per germline. The CDR3 loop spans 14 amino acids. Trimming cost V 4 bases and J 2 bases, with 11 bases left between them. Written as DNA, the CDR3 is TGTGCCAGCAGTGTGCAAACAGGGAACTATGGCTACACCTTC. As protein: CASSVQTGNYGYTF.

This sequence joins TRBV5-4 and TRBJ1-2, with TRBD1 identical over 9 bases. CDR3 length: 13 residues. CDR1 is SGHNT and CDR2 is YYREEE in the germline V gene (reference sequence). The V gene end was trimmed by 3 bases and the J gene end by 4 bases; junction bases not matched to a gene: 1. CDR3 in DNA: TGTGCCAGCAGCTCGGACAGGGGCTATGGCTACACCTTC. Translated: CASSSDRGYGYTF.

The rearrangement uses TRBV4-2 and TRBJ2-7, with D uncertain. Germline V CDR1 and CDR2: LGHNA, YNFKEQ. The CDR3 totals 15 residues. The ends were cut back, 0 bases at V and 3 bases at J, with 12 bases in the middle. This CDR3 reads CASSQDLSRVYEQYF. CDR3 sequence (DNA): TGTGCCAGCAGCCAAGACCTAAGCCGGGTCTACGAGCAGTACTTC.

This clone is a singleton in its sample. The chain links TRBV30 to TRBJ1-1; unclear D gene. This CDR3 comprises 19 residues. The V end lost 3 bases, the J end lost 3 bases, and 29 bases lay between the germline ends. Germline CDR1 GTSNPN, CDR2 SVGIG (reference sequence). The DNA of the CDR3 is TGTGCCTGGAGGCCCCGGCCCGGTAGAAGAGGGAGCGGCGACACTGAAGCTTTCTTT. The encoded protein is CAWRPRPGRRGSGDTEAFF.

The rearrangement uses TRBV5-8 and TRBJ1-2; D is ambiguous. V lost 0 bases and J lost 6, with 12 bases in between. CDR3 length equals 14 residues. Germline CDR1 reads SGHTS; CDR2 reads YDEGEE. CDR3 nucleotides: TGTGCCAGCAGCTTGGCGTGGGGTGACAATGGCTACACCTTC. Protein: CASSLAWGDNGYTF.

The chain carries TRBV19 and TRBJ1-5, with TRBD1 matching 9 bases. CDR3 length equals 15 residues. J was trimmed by 5 bases and V by 5 bases; bases with no gene match: 7. CDR1 and CDR2 from the germline V gene are LNHDA and SQIVND (reference sequence). The DNA of the CDR3 is TGTGCCAGTAGTGGGACAGGGTTGTCGTATCAGCCCCAGCATTTT. Translated, it gives CASSGTGLSYQPQHF.

This clone was seen only a few times. This rearrangement joins TRBV7-9 to TRBJ2-4; no clear D. CDR1 and CDR2 (germline): SEHNR, FQNEAQ (reference sequence). The CDR3 has 15 residues. Trimming left V 5 bases short and J 0 bases short, with 11 bases between. The CDR3 bases are TGTGCCAGCAGCAAACAGAGTTTAGCCAAAAACATTCAGTACTTC. Translation: CASSKQSLAKNIQYF.

The chain joins TRBV18 to TRBJ2-5; D not resolved. The CDR3 totals 15 residues. The V and J ends lost 0 bases and 0 bases respectively, with 8 bases between them. CDR1 and CDR2 (germline): KGHSH, LQKENI. As DNA, the CDR3 is TGTGCCAGCTCACCACCGTATGACAACCAAGAGACCCAGTACTTC. Its protein is CASSPPYDNQETQYF.

This rearrangement joins TRBV6-1 to TRBJ1-2; 8 positions match TRBD1. Germline values: CDR1 MNHNS, CDR2 SASEGT. The CDR3 loop spans 12 amino acids. With 6 bases clipped from V and 8 bases from J, the junction kept 5 bases outside the gene matches. The CDR3 DNA reads as TGTGCCAGCAGCACGGGACAGGCGGGCTACACCTTC. Translation: CASSTGQAGYTF.

The chain recombines TRBV2 with TRBJ1-2; D is possibly TRBD1 (5 bases). V gave up 9 bases and J gave up 3 bases, with 17 bases separating them. The CDR3 contains 14 residues. Germline CDR1 and CDR2: SNHLY and FYNNEI. CDR3 coding DNA: TGTGCCAGTACCCTCGCGGGGGGGTACTATGGCTACACCTTC. Translating gives CASTLAGGYYGYTF.

The V gene is TRBV5-4, the J gene TRBJ2-7, with unresolved D. The CDR3 length is 13 residues. V was trimmed by 5 bases and J by 5 bases, leaving 14 bases between them. The germline V gene encodes CDR1 SGHNT and CDR2 YYREEE (reference sequence). The CDR3 DNA is TGTGCCAGCAGTTTCGGTTACACTAACGAGCAGTACGTC. Encoded protein: CASSFGYTNEQYV.

The chain links TRBV4-2 to TRBJ2-3; D gene uncertain. The germline V gene encodes CDR1 LGHNA and CDR2 YNFKEQ. The V and J ends lost 3 bases and 0 bases respectively, with 13 bases between them. The CDR3 runs 16 residues. The CDR3 reads CASSQVRISSTDTQYF. The DNA for the CDR3 is TGTGCCAGCAGCCAGGTCCGGATTAGTAGCACAGATACGCAGTATTTT.

The rearrangement links TRBV5-1 to TRBJ1-1; D call uncertain. Deletions cut 4 bases from V and 2 bases from J, with 12 bases between. The V gene's germline CDR1 is SGHRS and CDR2 YFSETQ. This CDR3 comprises 14 residues. The CDR3 region has the DNA TGCGCCAGCAGCCTCCAATGGGGAAACACTGAAGCTTTCTTT. Residues: CASSLQWGNTEAFF.

This clone was observed a handful of times. The gene calls are TRBV6-5 and TRBJ1-2; the D gene is possibly TRBD1 (5 bases). V lost 7 bases and J lost 4, with 16 bases in between. The CDR3 is made up of 14 amino acids. The germline V gene has CDR1 MNHEY and CDR2 SVGAGI. CDR3 DNA: TGTGCCAGCACCGAAGGACAAGGCCGCTATGGCTACACCTTC. This sequence encodes CASTEGQGRYGYTF.

This clone was seen just once. V and J are TRBV10-3 and TRBJ1-1; maybe TRBD1 (5 bases). The CDR3 length is 15 residues. V lost 5 bases, J lost 2 bases, and 15 bases lay in between. CDR1 is ENHRY, CDR2 SYGVKD, per germline. The CDR3 coding sequence is TGTGCCATCAGTTCACTACGGGACGGAAACACTGAAGCTTTCTTT. It translates to CAISSLRDGNTEAFF.

The V call is TRBV2, the J call TRBJ2-3; D may correspond to TRBD1 or TRBD2 (6 bases each). V was pared by 6 bases and J by 2 bases, with 9 bases between. Per the germline V gene, CDR1 is SNHLY and CDR2 is FYNNEI. The CDR3 length is 13 residues. CDR3 sequence (DNA): TGTGCCAGCAGCGGGGGCCTCACAGATACGCAGTATTTT. It specifies CASSGGLTDTQYF. The complete variable domain, with remaining parts taken from reference TRBV2 and TRBJ2-3, reads EPEVTQTPSHQVTQMGQEVILRCVPISNHLYFYWYRQILGQKVEFLVSFYNNEISEKSEIFDDQFSVERPDGSNFTLKIRSTKLEDSAMYFCASSGGLTDTQYFGPGTRLTVL.

J is TRBJ2-6 and V is TRBV7-2; no clear D gene. Germline V gene lookup returns CDR1 SGHTA and CDR2 FQGNSA. Trimming took 4 bases from V and 0 from J, leaving 10 bases between them. There are 16 residues in the CDR3. The CDR3 nucleotides read TGTGCCAGCAGCTGGGTCCACAACTCTGGGGCCAACGTCCTGACTTTC. Protein sequence: CASSWVHNSGANVLTF. Full variable domain (missing parts from reference TRBV7-2 and TRBJ2-6): GAGVSQSPSNKVTEKGKDVELRCDPISGHTALYWYRQSLGQGLEFLIYFQGNSAPDKSGLPSDRFSAERTGGSVSTLTIQRTQQEDSAVYLCASSWVHNSGANVLTFGAGSRLTVL.

The gene calls are TRBV6-1 and TRBJ1-6; TRBD1 matches at 8 bases. V lost 7 bases to trimming and J lost 9 bases; unmatched junction nucleotides: 8. This CDR3 comprises 14 residues. Germline V gives CDR1 MNHNS, CDR2 SASEGT. The CDR3 loop reads CASILRQGLSPLHF. Here the CDR3 DNA reads TGTGCCAGCATCCTCCGACAGGGGCTTTCACCCCTCCACTTT.

This chain uses TRBV7-2 with TRBJ1-5, with D possibly being TRBD1 (5 bases). CDR3 length: 16 residues. CDR1 SGHTA and CDR2 FQGNSA come from the germline V gene. V lost 5 bases to trimming and J lost 0 bases, with 14 bases between them. The CDR3 nucleotides are TGTGCCAGCAGCCCACAGTCCGGGACTAGCAATCAGCCCCAGCATTTT. Its translation: CASSPQSGTSNQPQHF.

The chain uses TRBV4-1 and TRBJ2-3; possible D gene TRBD2, 7 bases. CDR3 length equals 17 residues. From germline, CDR1 is MGHRA and CDR2 YSYEKL. V was clipped by 3 bases and J by 2 bases, with 18 bases between them. The CDR3 protein is CASSQSGGGKITDTQYF. The CDR3 region has the DNA TGCGCCAGCAGCCAGTCGGGGGGCGGAAAAATCACAGATACGCAGTATTTT.

This clone was seen more than once but under ten times. The chain links TRBV19 to TRBJ2-7; possibly TRBD1 for D (6 bases). This CDR3 comprises 12 residues. CDR1 and CDR2 from the germline V gene are LNHDA and SQIVND (reference sequence). V was clipped by 6 bases and J by 7 bases, with 13 bases between them. CDR3 sequence: CASSSQRGEQYF. The CDR3 DNA is TGTGCCAGTAGCTCCCAAAGGGGGGAGCAGTACTTC.

The chain employs TRBV6-1 and TRBJ2-7; 9 bases line up with TRBD1. Germline V gene sequence: CDR1 MNHNS, CDR2 SASEGT. The CDR3 runs to 15 residues. Trimming removed 5 bases from V and 6 bases from J; junction bases left unmatched: 11. Here the CDR3 reads CASSMDRGSSREQYV. The CDR3 DNA sequence: TGTGCCAGCAGTATGGACAGGGGTTCGTCTCGCGAGCAGTACGTC.

This clone was counted a single time. The J gene is TRBJ2-3, the V gene TRBV7-2; D uncertain. CDR1 is SGHTA and CDR2 is FQGNSA in the germline V gene. The germline V and J ends were trimmed by 7 bases and 6 bases, with 17 bases remaining between them. CDR3 length equals 14 residues. The CDR3 loop reads CASTLSDGPDTQYF. Here the CDR3 DNA reads TGTGCCAGCACCCTCTCAGACGGGCCCGATACGCAGTATTTT. Full variable domain (rest looked up from reference TRBV7-2 and TRBJ2-3): GAGVSQSPSNKVTEKGKDVELRCDPISGHTALYWYRQSLGQGLEFLIYFQGNSAPDKSGLPSDRFSAERTGGSVSTLTIQRTQQEDSAVYLCASTLSDGPDTQYFGPGTRLTVL.

The V call is TRBV14, the J call TRBJ2-5, with D unresolved. Looked up from germline, CDR1 is SGHDN and CDR2 is FVKESK. Trimming left V 3 bases short and J 3 bases short, with 14 bases between. The CDR3 runs to 15 residues. As DNA, the CDR3 is TGTGCCAGCAGCCACAAGACTGCTTATGAAGAGACCCAGTACTTC. Its translation is CASSHKTAYEETQYF. Full variable domain (rest looked up from reference TRBV14 and TRBJ2-5): EAGVTQFPSHSVIEKGQTVTLRCDPISGHDNLYWYRRVMGKEIKFLLHFVKESKQDESGMPNNRFLAERTGGTYSTLKVQPAELEDSGVYFCASSHKTAYEETQYFGPGTRLLVL.

J is TRBJ1-4 and V is TRBV30, with 10 bases lining up with TRBD1. Trimming cost V 5 bases and J 10 bases; bases outside gene matches: 7. The CDR3 sequence is 13 residues long. Per the germline V gene, CDR1 is GTSNPN and CDR2 is SVGIG (reference sequence). CDR3 nucleotides: TGTGCCTGGCGGGGACAGGGGATGGGAAAACTGTTTTTT. Protein sequence: CAWRGQGMGKLFF.

The J gene is TRBJ2-1, the V gene TRBV6-5, with TRBD2 matching over 10 bases. Losses at the gene ends were 5 bases for V and 3 bases for J; bases not matched to a gene: 1. Looked up from germline, CDR1 is MNHEY and CDR2 is SVGAGI. CDR3 length: 14 amino acids. CDR3 residues: CASSKRGGYNEQFF. CDR3 nucleotides: TGTGCCAGCAGTAAGCGGGGGGGCTACAATGAGCAGTTCTTC.

The rearrangement joins TRBV7-9 to TRBJ2-1, with 9 positions matching TRBD2. Germline-derived CDR1 and CDR2 are SEHNR and FQNEAQ (reference sequence). The length of the CDR3 is 16 residues. V shed 5 bases, J shed 2 bases, and the junction held 7 bases outside the gene matches. CDR3 region: CASSPQIAGAYNEQFF. As DNA, the CDR3 is TGTGCCAGCAGCCCTCAAATAGCGGGGGCCTACAATGAGCAGTTCTTC.

This clone was recorded only once. The J gene is TRBJ2-7, the V gene TRBV6-1; the match to TRBD2 covers 7 bases. Germline assignment: CDR1 MNHNS and CDR2 SASEGT. The CDR3 covers 17 residues. The trim removed 0 bases at V and 0 bases at J, leaving 8 bases unmatched. The CDR3 nucleotides read TGTGCCAGCAGTGAAGCGGTTCGGCTAGCGGCCTCCTACGAGCAGTACTTC. This encodes CASSEAVRLAASYEQYF.

This sequence joins TRBV28 and TRBJ2-1; a possible D gene is TRBD1 (6 bases). Germline V gene data show CDR1 as MDHEN and CDR2 as SYDVKM. Deletions cut 7 bases from V and 3 bases from J, with 10 bases between. This CDR3 is 13 amino acids long. The CDR3 DNA reads TGTGCCAGCACCACGGACAGCTACAATGAGCAGTTCTTC. The encoded protein is CASTTDSYNEQFF. Drawing the rest from reference TRBV28 and TRBJ2-1, the complete variable domain is DVKVTQSSRYLVKRTGEKVFLECVQDMDHENMFWYRQDPGLGLRLIYFSYDVKMKEKGDIPEGYSVSREKKERFSLILESASTNQTSMYLCASTTDSYNEQFFGPGTRLTVL.

The chain links TRBV28 to TRBJ1-2; D might be TRBD1 (5 bases). V lost 6 bases, J lost 5 bases, and 10 bases lay in between. Germline loops: CDR1 MDHEN, CDR2 SYDVKM. The CDR3 consists of 12 residues. The CDR3 region has the DNA TGTGCCAGCAGCTCTCAGGGATATGGCTACACCTTC. Translating it yields CASSSQGYGYTF.